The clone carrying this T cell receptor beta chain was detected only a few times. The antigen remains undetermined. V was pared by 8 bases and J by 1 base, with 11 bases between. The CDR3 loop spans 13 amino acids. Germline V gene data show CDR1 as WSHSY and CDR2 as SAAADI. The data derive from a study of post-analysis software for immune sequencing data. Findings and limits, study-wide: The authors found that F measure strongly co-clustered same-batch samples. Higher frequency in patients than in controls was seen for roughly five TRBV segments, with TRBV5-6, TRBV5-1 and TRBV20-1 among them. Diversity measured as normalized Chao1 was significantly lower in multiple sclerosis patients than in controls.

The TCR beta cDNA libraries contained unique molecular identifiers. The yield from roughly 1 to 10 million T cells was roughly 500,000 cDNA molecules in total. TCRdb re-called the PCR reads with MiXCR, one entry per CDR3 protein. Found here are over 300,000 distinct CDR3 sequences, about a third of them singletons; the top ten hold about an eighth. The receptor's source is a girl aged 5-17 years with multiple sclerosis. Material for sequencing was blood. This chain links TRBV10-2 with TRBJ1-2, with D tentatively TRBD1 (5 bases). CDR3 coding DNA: TGCGCCAGCGGGGGGGGAGATAACTATGGCTACACCTTC. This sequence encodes CASGGGDNYGYTF.